A single sample gave rise to the 25 T cell receptor beta chains below, sequenced in a study of graft-versus-host responses after intestinal transplantation. Assay used: immunoSEQ multiplex PCR; TCRdb lists only in-frame clones, some missing. The sample includes about 17,000 clones, 65% to 85% of them seen just once. Intraepithelial and lamina propria lymphocytes were isolated from graft specimens. The sample in question was ileum tissue, obtained around 69 weeks after intestinal transplant. The source of these receptors is a human patient who received an intestinal transplant, so some T cells may come from the graft donor.

DNA of the CDR3: TGCGCCAGCTCACAGGACTGGGCCTACGAGCAGTACTTC. This gives the protein CASSQDWAYEQYF. V usage is TRBV5-1 and J usage is TRBJ2-5, with D tentatively TRBD1 or TRBD2 (5 bases each). The DNA end lines up better with TRBJ2-7; the J call may be wrong. This CDR3 comprises 13 residues. Germline loops: CDR1 SGHRS, CDR2 YFSETQ.

CDR3 DNA sequence: TGTGCCAGCAGTTTATCTGGGGCCCCTGGCTACACCTTC. It codes for CASSLSGAPGYTF. The genes are TRBV27 and TRBJ1-2; TRBD1 is a possible D gene (5 bases). CDR1 is MNHEY and CDR2 is SMNVEV in the germline V gene (reference sequence). V was cut by 0 bases and J by 7 bases, with 9 bases left in between. The CDR3 is 13 residues long.

V and J are TRBV29-1 and TRBJ2-1, with no clear D. The germline V and J ends were trimmed by 4 bases and 2 bases, with 3 bases remaining between them. The V gene's germline CDR1 is SQVTM and CDR2 ANQGSEA. The CDR3 has 11 amino acids. As DNA, the CDR3 is TGCAGCGTTGGCACCTACAATGAGCAGTTCTTC. This encodes CSVGTYNEQFF.

V gene TRBV29-1 combines with J gene TRBJ2-5; TRBD2 matches at 9 bases. The DNA end favors TRBJ2-7, so the J call may be wrong. Germline loops: CDR1 SQVTM, CDR2 ANQGSEA. This CDR3 comprises 14 residues. The CDR3: CSVVGGREKNEQYF. CDR3 nucleotide sequence: TGCAGCGTTGTGGGCGGGAGGGAAAAGAACGAGCAGTACTTC.

The chain carries TRBV11-2 and TRBJ1-2, with 9 bases aligning to TRBD1. This CDR3 has 15 amino acids. With 4 bases clipped from V and 4 bases from J, the junction kept 7 bases outside the gene matches. Germline lookup yields CDR1 SGHAT and CDR2 FQNNGV. CDR3 sequence (DNA): TGTGCCAGCAGCTCCGGGACAGGGCCCTCCTATGGCTACACCTTC. Its protein is CASSSGTGPSYGYTF. The variable domain in full, with the rest retrieved from reference TRBV11-2 and TRBJ1-2, is EAGVAQSPRYKIIEKRQSVAFWCNPISGHATLYWYQQILGQGPKLLIQFQNNGVVDDSQLPKDRFSAERLKGVDSTLKIQPAKLEDSAVYLCASSSGTGPSYGYTFGSGTRLTVV.

V is TRBV9 and J is TRBJ2-1, with TRBD1 matching over 8 bases. In germline, CDR1 is SGDLS, CDR2 YYNGEE. J was trimmed by 4 bases and V by 2 bases; bases with no gene match: 5. The CDR3 runs to 15 residues. The CDR3 nucleotides are TGTGCCAGCAGCGTCGACAGGGGATTGTACAATGAGCAGTTCTTC. This codes for CASSVDRGLYNEQFF.

This chain uses TRBV6-1 with TRBJ1-1; 7 bases match TRBD1. The CDR3 is 14 residues long. Germline V lookup: CDR1 MNHNS, CDR2 SASEGT. The trim removed 7 bases at V and 2 bases at J, leaving 7 bases unmatched. The CDR3 region has the DNA TGTGCCAGCAACCCGGACAGGATAAACACTGAAGCTTTCTTT. Translated: CASNPDRINTEAFF.

The V call is TRBV21-1, the J call TRBJ2-1; TRBD2 was called by the table and not checked on the DNA. TRBV21-1 constitutes a pseudogene. The CDR3 extends over 11 amino acids. The CDR3, as DNA: TGTGCCAGCAGCCCCCCGGGGGAGCAGTTCTTC. Encoded protein: CASSPPGEQFF.

The chain uses TRBV4-2 and TRBJ2-7, with D possibly being TRBD2 (6 bases). In germline, CDR1 is LGHNA, CDR2 YNFKEQ. The CDR3 loop spans 14 amino acids. V dropped 3 bases and J dropped 2 bases, with 11 bases sitting between them. CDR3 coding DNA: TGTGCCAGCAGCCAGCGGGACGGAACCTACGAGCAGTACTTC. This codes for CASSQRDGTYEQYF.

V and J are TRBV7-9 and TRBJ2-3; 9 nucleotides align to TRBD1. The V segment lost 5 bases and the J segment 2 bases; nucleotides outside the gene matches: 8. Germline V gene lookup returns CDR1 SEHNR and CDR2 FQNEAQ (reference sequence). The CDR3 extends over 16 amino acids. The CDR3 is CASSPGQGPNTDTQYF. Written as DNA, the CDR3 is TGTGCCAGCAGCCCCGGACAGGGGCCTAACACAGATACGCAGTATTTT.

CDR3 protein: CASSLAATTQYF. The CDR3 DNA is TGTGCCAGCAGCTTAGCAGCTACGACCCAGTACTTC. The V gene is TRBV7-2, the J gene TRBJ2-7; unclear D gene. Matching the DNA end better, TRBJ2-5 makes the J call doubtful. CDR3 size: 12 residues. The germline V gene has CDR1 SGHTA and CDR2 FQGNSA.

The rearrangement joins TRBV29-1 to TRBJ1-1, with D perhaps TRBD1 (5 bases). The ends were cut back, 7 bases at V and 4 bases at J, with 13 bases in the middle. The CDR3 spans 12 residues. Germline V gene sequence: CDR1 SQVTM, CDR2 ANQGSEA. This CDR3 reads CSAIPGGTEAFF. In DNA, the CDR3 is TGCAGCGCCATACCGGGGGGCACTGAAGCTTTCTTT. The whole variable domain, remainder taken from reference TRBV29-1 and TRBJ1-1, is SAVISQKPSRDICQRGTSLTIQCQVDSQVTMMFWYRQQPGQSLTLIATANQGSEATYESGFVIDKFPISRPNLTFSTLTVSNMSPEDSSIYLCSAIPGGTEAFFGQGTRLTVV.

This clone was seen a few times. The chain has TRBV19 and TRBJ2-7, with D possibly matching TRBD1 (5 bases). Germline CDR1 and CDR2: LNHDA and SQIVND (reference sequence). V was cut by 6 bases and J by 6 bases, with 12 bases left in between. There are 12 residues in the CDR3. DNA for the CDR3: TGTGCCAGTAGCGTTCGCCAGGGCGAGCAGTACTTC. Protein: CASSVRQGEQYF.

As DNA, the CDR3 is TGTGCCAGCAGTTTCACGGACAGCTATGGCTACACCTTC. It codes for CASSFTDSYGYTF. The chain has TRBV27 and TRBJ1-2; D is perhaps TRBD1 (6 bases). Germline CDR1 reads MNHEY; CDR2 reads SMNVEV (reference sequence). Trimming took off 3 bases at V and 4 bases at J, with 9 bases between the two ends. The CDR3 is 13 amino acids.

This clone was seen a few times. The chain joins TRBV5-6 to TRBJ2-7, with no clear D. Between the trimmed V and J ends, which lost 4 bases and 6 bases, there was a span of 17 bases. Looked up from germline, CDR1 is SGHDT and CDR2 is YYEEEE. The CDR3 has 14 amino acids. Here the CDR3 reads CASSLTSRGREQYF. For the CDR3, the DNA is TGTGCCAGCAGCCTTACAAGTCGAGGACGCGAGCAGTACTTC.

The chain couples TRBV12-5 to TRBJ2-7; possibly TRBD2 for D (6 bases). The germline gives CDR1 LGHNT, CDR2 FRNRAP. CDR3 length: 13 amino acids. V lost 5 bases and J lost 4, with 12 bases in between. CDR3 amino acids: CASGPVGGYEQYF. CDR3 nucleotide sequence: TGTGCTAGTGGTCCCGTGGGGGGTTACGAGCAGTACTTC.

The rearrangement links TRBV2 to TRBJ2-2, with D perhaps assigned TRBD1 or TRBD2 (5 bases each). Deletions cut 7 bases from V and 0 bases from J, with 21 bases between. Germline CDR1 SNHLY, CDR2 FYNNEI. This CDR3 spans 18 amino acids. The CDR3 here is CASTGPRFGTANTGELFF. As DNA, the CDR3 is TGTGCCAGCACTGGGCCTCGTTTCGGGACGGCGAACACCGGGGAGCTGTTTTTT.

The V and J genes are TRBV6-8 and TRBJ1-5; tentatively, D is TRBD1 (5 bases). The germline V and J ends were trimmed by 6 bases and 1 base, with 13 bases remaining between them. The germline V gene has CDR1 MNHGY and CDR2 SAAAGT. The CDR3 loop spans 15 amino acids. The CDR3 nucleotides are TGTGCCAGCAGGCCGGGGACGGAGAGCAATCAGCCCCAGCATTTT. This encodes CASRPGTESNQPQHF.

The chain carries TRBV7-9 and TRBJ2-2; 8 nucleotides align to TRBD1. Germline CDR1 reads SEHNR; CDR2 reads FQNEAQ (reference sequence). The CDR3 is 15 residues long. V trimming: 3 bases; J trimming: 7 bases; junction bases outside the gene matches: 7. CDR3 sequence: CASSFPTGDGGELFF. CDR3 nucleotide sequence: TGTGCCAGCAGCTTCCCGACAGGGGATGGCGGGGAGCTGTTTTTT.

This clone has only a few counts. The V call is TRBV7-3, the J call TRBJ1-2; possibly TRBD1 for D (5 bases). The CDR3 is 14 residues long. V was clipped by 8 bases and J by 4 bases, with 17 bases between them. Germline V gene sequence: CDR1 SGHTA, CDR2 FQGTGA. CDR3 DNA sequence: TGTGCCAGCCGGGACTCCGCAAGCCTCTATGGCTACACCTTC. It is translated as CASRDSASLYGYTF.

This sequence joins TRBV6-4 and TRBJ2-6; D might be TRBD1 (5 bases). V lost 4 bases and J 0 bases, leaving 7 bases between the germline ends. The CDR3 runs to 15 residues. The germline gives CDR1 MRHNA, CDR2 SNTAGT. The CDR3 DNA is TGTGCCAGCAGTGCACAGGCCTCTGGGGCCAACGTCCTGACTTTC. Translated: CASSAQASGANVLTF.

This clone came up once. The chain has TRBV5-1 and TRBJ2-7; possible D gene TRBD2, 5 bases. V was clipped by 0 bases and J by 6 bases, with 13 bases between them. The V gene's germline CDR1 is SGHRS and CDR2 YFSETQ. The CDR3 length is 14 residues. CDR3 coding DNA: TGCGCCAGCAGCTTGGATTCCCCAAGCGGCGAGCAGTACTTC. Encoded protein: CASSLDSPSGEQYF.

V usage is TRBV6-5 and J usage is TRBJ1-2; D is uncertain. The V end lost 2 bases, the J end lost 4 bases, and 14 bases lay between the germline ends. This CDR3 is 15 amino acids long. Germline CDR1 reads MNHEY; CDR2 reads SVGAGI. CDR3 amino acids: CASSYGQQSSYGYTF. The CDR3 nucleotides are TGTGCCAGCAGTTACGGGCAGCAATCCTCCTATGGCTACACCTTC.

The J gene is TRBJ2-5, the V gene TRBV28, with a tentative D call TRBD2 (5 bases). Deletions cut 4 bases from V and 1 base from J, with 13 bases between. CDR1 and CDR2 (germline): MDHEN, SYDVKM. This CDR3 has 15 amino acids. The CDR3 DNA reads TGTGCCAGCAGTTCATGGGGAGAATTCCAAGAGACCCAGTACTTC. Translating it yields CASSSWGEFQETQYF. Looking up the rest from reference TRBV28 and TRBJ2-5 gives the full variable domain: DVKVTQSSRYLVKRTGEKVFLECVQDMDHENMFWYRQDPGLGLRLIYFSYDVKMKEKGDIPEGYSVSREKKERFSLILESASTNQTSMYLCASSSWGEFQETQYFGPGTRLLVL.

The sample holds a few counts of this clone. This sequence joins TRBV6-1 and TRBJ2-5, with TRBD2 matching 12 bases. Germline values: CDR1 MNHNS, CDR2 SASEGT. With V trimmed by 6 bases and J by 11 bases, 10 bases remained unmatched. This CDR3 region has 14 residues. The CDR3 here is CASRASGGAPVQYF. CDR3 nucleotide sequence: TGTGCCAGCAGGGCTAGCGGGGGGGCCCCTGTACAGTACTTC.